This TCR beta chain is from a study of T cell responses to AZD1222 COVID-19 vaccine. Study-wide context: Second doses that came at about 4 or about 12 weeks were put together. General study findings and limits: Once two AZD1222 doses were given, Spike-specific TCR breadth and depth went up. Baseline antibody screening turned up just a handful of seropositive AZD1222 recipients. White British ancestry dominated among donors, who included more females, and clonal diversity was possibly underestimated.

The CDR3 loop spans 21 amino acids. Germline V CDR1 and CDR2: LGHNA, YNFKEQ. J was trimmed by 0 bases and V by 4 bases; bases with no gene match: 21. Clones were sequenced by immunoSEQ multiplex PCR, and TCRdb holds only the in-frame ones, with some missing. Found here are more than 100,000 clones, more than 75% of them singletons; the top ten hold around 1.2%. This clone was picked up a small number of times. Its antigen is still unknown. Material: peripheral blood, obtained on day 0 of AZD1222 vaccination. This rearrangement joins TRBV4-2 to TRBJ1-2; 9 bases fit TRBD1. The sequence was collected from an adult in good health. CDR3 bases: TGTGCCAGCAGCCGGCCCGAATGGCCCGGGACAGGGCTAGGGTCTAACTATGGCTACACCTTC. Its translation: CASSRPEWPGTGLGSNYGYTF.